This T cell receptor (beta chain) was sequenced for a study of control samples from healthy donors and cancer patients. Sequenced by immunoSEQ multiplex PCR; TCRdb stores in-frame clones only, minus some. The data contain some 150,000 clones, roughly 95% of them seen just once; the ten biggest clones take up approximately 1%. This CDR3 is 14 amino acids long. The germline V and J ends were trimmed by 5 bases and 3 bases, with 14 bases remaining between them. CDR1 and CDR2 (germline): SEHNR, FQNEAQ (reference sequence). The receptor was isolated from a woman under 40 in good health. Sequencing input: blood. The chain links TRBV7-9 to TRBJ2-7, with D tentatively TRBD2 (5 bases). In DNA form, the CDR3 reads TGTGCCAGCAGCCGACCGGGATCTGACTACGAGCAGTACTTC. Its protein is CASSRPGSDYEQYF.